This T cell receptor (beta chain) emerged from a study of blood T cell repertoires in COVID-19. Study-level information: There were acute and convalescent COVID-19 samples, and they came from the United States, Italy and Spain. PBMCs, B-cell-depleted T cells, or T cells were the source of the cDNA or gDNA that made up the material.

Methods used by the authors: Researchers report that nucleated cell counts were estimated from reference gene primer amplification. Assay: immunoSEQ multiplex PCR; the TCRdb copy retains only in-frame clones and omits some. V, J and clone size reflect that table, while D and trimming were determined from the DNA. The table lists around 120,000 clones, 70% to 80% of them singletons, with 2% to 3% in the top ten. The CDR3 runs to 14 residues. Germline values: CDR1 SQVTM, CDR2 ANQGSEA. V lost 5 bases and J lost 2, with 12 bases in between. The sequenced sample consisted of peripheral blood. The TCR sequence derives from a man aged 50 or older with acute or convalescent COVID-19. The V gene is TRBV29-1, the J gene TRBJ1-4; D is unclear. The CDR3 DNA reads TGCAGCGTTACCGACGGACTTACTAATGAAAAACTGTTTTTT. It yields the protein CSVTDGLTNEKLFF.